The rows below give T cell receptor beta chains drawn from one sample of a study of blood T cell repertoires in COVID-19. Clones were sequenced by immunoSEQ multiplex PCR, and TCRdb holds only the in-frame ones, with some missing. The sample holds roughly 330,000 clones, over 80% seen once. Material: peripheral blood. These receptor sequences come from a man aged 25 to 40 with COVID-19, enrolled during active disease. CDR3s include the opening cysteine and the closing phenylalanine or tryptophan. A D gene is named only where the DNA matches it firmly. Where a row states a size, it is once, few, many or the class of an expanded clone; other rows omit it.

CDR3: CASSLDRLAGNQETQYF; DNA: TGTGCCAGCAGCTTAGATAGGCTAGCGGGGAACCAAGAGACCCAGTACTTC; J: TRBJ2-5; D: TRBD2; size: -; V: TRBV11-2
CDR3: CASSAIAGGTSTQYF; DNA: TGTGCCAGCAGCGCAATAGCGGGAGGTACCTCTACCCAGTACTTC; J: TRBJ2-5; D: TRBD2; size: once; V: TRBV7-3
CDR3: CASSFGDRGYNSPLHF; DNA: TGTGCCAGCAGTTTCGGGGACAGGGGATATAATTCACCCCTCCACTTT; J: TRBJ1-6; D: TRBD1; size: -; V: TRBV28
CDR3: CASSPSTGDDQETQYF; DNA: TGTGCCAGCTCACCATCGACAGGGGACGATCAAGAGACCCAGTACTTC; J: TRBJ2-5; D: TRBD1; size: once; V: TRBV18
CDR3: CASSQDRGTQYF; DNA: TGCGCCAGCAGCCAAGACAGGGGGACCCAGTACTTC; J: TRBJ2-5; D: -; size: -; V: TRBV4-1
CDR3: CASRTDRVSTDTQYF; DNA: TGTGCCAGCAGAACCGACAGGGTTAGCACAGATACGCAGTATTTT; J: TRBJ2-3; D: TRBD1; size: -; V: TRBV5-6
CDR3: CASSQEGTSGRAYEQYF; DNA: TGTGCCAGCAGCCAAGAGGGGACTAGCGGGAGGGCGTACGAGCAGTACTTC; J: TRBJ2-7; D: TRBD2; size: -; V: TRBV4-2
CDR3: CASSVRDREDSPLHF; DNA: TGTGCCAGCAGCGTGCGGGACAGGGAGGATTCACCCCTCCACTTT; J: TRBJ1-6; D: TRBD1; size: few; V: TRBV9
CDR3: CASSPGGPQLGTEAFF; DNA: TGTGCCAGCAGCCCGGGGGGGCCCCAATTGGGCACTGAAGCTTTCTTT; J: TRBJ1-1; D: -; size: -; V: TRBV7-8
CDR3: CASSRLDRGGEKLFF; DNA: TGCGCCAGCAGTCGCCTCGACAGAGGTGGTGAAAAACTGTTTTTT; J: TRBJ1-4; D: -; size: -; V: TRBV5-1
CDR3: CASSFWTGGPNYGYTF; DNA: TGTGCCAGCAGTTTTTGGACAGGGGGACCTAACTATGGCTACACCTTC; J: TRBJ1-2; D: TRBD1; size: once; V: TRBV27
CDR3: CASSLSGISTDTQYF; DNA: TGTGCCAGCAGCTTAAGCGGGATTAGCACAGATACGCAGTATTTT; J: TRBJ2-3; D: -; size: -; V: TRBV7-3
CDR3: CASSVTGASAYEQYF; DNA: TGCGCCAGCAGCGTGACAGGGGCTTCCGCCTACGAGCAGTACTTC; J: TRBJ2-7; D: TRBD1; size: -; V: TRBV5-1
CDR3: CSAAGPMAQYF; DNA: TGCAGTGCTGCAGGTCCCATGGCGCAGTATTTT; J: TRBJ2-3; D: -; size: few; V: TRBV20-1
CDR3: CASMDLDGRITDTQYF; DNA: TGTGCCAGCATGGATCTAGACGGGAGGATTACAGATACGCAGTATTTT; J: TRBJ2-3; D: TRBD2; size: -; V: TRBV27
CDR3: CASSPGTNSGNTIYF; DNA: TGTGCCAGCAGCCCCGGGACAAACTCTGGAAACACCATATATTTT; J: TRBJ1-3; D: -; size: -; V: TRBV9
CDR3: CASSQRTDTQYF; DNA: TGTGCCAGCAGCCAACGGACAGATACGCAGTATTTT; J: TRBJ2-3; D: -; size: -; V: TRBV4-2
CDR3: CASRRDRGAGNQPQHF; DNA: TGTGCCAGTCGCCGGGACAGGGGGGCCGGCAATCAGCCCCAGCATTTT; J: TRBJ1-5; D: TRBD1; size: -; V: TRBV28
CDR3: CASSFRGRGEAFF; DNA: TGTGCCAGCAGCTTCAGGGGGCGAGGTGAAGCTTTCTTT; J: TRBJ1-1; D: TRBD1; size: -; V: TRBV5-6
CDR3: CASSGRGQGSGEAFF; DNA: TGTGCCAGCAGCGGCCGGGGACAGGGTTCGGGTGAAGCTTTCTTT; J: TRBJ1-1; D: TRBD1; size: -; V: TRBV5-5
CDR3: CATSRRGQLWAGYTF; DNA: TGTGCCACCAGCCGACGGGGACAGCTCTGGGCTGGCTACACCTTC; J: TRBJ1-2; D: TRBD1; size: -; V: TRBV15
CDR3: CASSFQGAGEQYF; DNA: TGTGCCAGCAGCTTTCAGGGGGCCGGGGAGCAGTACTTC; J: TRBJ2-7; D: TRBD1; size: -; V: TRBV5-4
CDR3: CASSQDAAPQGYGYTF; DNA: TGCGCCAGCAGCCAAGACGCTGCCCCACAGGGCTATGGCTACACCTTC; J: TRBJ1-2; D: -; size: once; V: TRBV4-1
CDR3: CASSLGQQGEKLFF; DNA: TGTGCCAGCTCACTGGGACAGCAGGGGGAAAAACTGTTTTTT; J: TRBJ1-4; D: TRBD1; size: -; V: TRBV18
CDR3: CASSLALHTSGMDEQFF; DNA: TGTGCCAGCAGCTTAGCCCTACATACCTCAGGGATGGATGAGCAGTTCTTC; J: TRBJ2-1; D: -; size: few; V: TRBV7-2
CDR3: CASSVEGRGFTGELFF; DNA: TGTGCCAGCAGCGTAGAGGGCAGGGGGTTCACCGGGGAGCTGTTTTTT; J: TRBJ2-2; D: TRBD1; size: -; V: TRBV9
CDR3: CSVGATGEKLFF; DNA: TGCAGCGTGGGAGCAACGGGTGAAAAACTGTTTTTT; J: TRBJ1-4; D: -; size: -; V: TRBV29-1
CDR3: CAISLNRDTDTQYF; DNA: TGTGCCATCAGTTTAAACAGGGACACAGATACGCAGTATTTT; J: TRBJ2-3; D: -; size: once; V: TRBV10-3
CDR3: CASSLQVETAGEKLFF; DNA: TGTGCCAGCAGCCTACAGGTTGAGACAGCAGGTGAAAAACTGTTTTTT; J: TRBJ1-4; D: -; size: few; V: TRBV7-6
CDR3: CASTPWGVERSGELFF; DNA: TGTGCCAGCACCCCTTGGGGGGTGGAGCGGTCCGGGGAGCTGTTTTTT; J: TRBJ2-2; D: -; size: -; V: TRBV6-2/TRBV6-3
CDR3: CASSPNTQGAVTKNIQYF; DNA: TGCGCCAGCAGCCCAAATACACAGGGGGCTGTAACCAAAAACATTCAGTACTTC; J: TRBJ2-4; D: TRBD1; size: -; V: TRBV4-1
CDR3: CASSFSGTSGYEQYF; DNA: TGTGCCAGCAGTTTTTCCGGGACTAGCGGGTACGAGCAGTACTTC; J: TRBJ2-7; D: TRBD2; size: -; V: TRBV28
CDR3: CASSALAYENNEQFF; DNA: TGTGCCAGCAGTGCCTTAGCATACGAGAACAATGAGCAGTTCTTC; J: TRBJ2-1; D: -; size: -; V: TRBV28
CDR3: CASSPWTGRRETQYF; DNA: TGTGCCAGCAGCCCCTGGACAGGGAGGCGGGAGACCCAGTACTTC; J: TRBJ2-5; D: TRBD1; size: -; V: TRBV7-2
CDR3: CSVGGSLGQGLYGYTF; DNA: TGCAGCGTGGGGGGGTCACTGGGACAGGGCCTATATGGCTACACCTTC; J: TRBJ1-2; D: TRBD1; size: -; V: TRBV29-1
CDR3: CASSPRRDYEQYF; DNA: TGTGCCAGTAGTCCCCGACGGGACTACGAGCAGTACTTC; J: TRBJ2-7; D: -; size: -; V: TRBV19
CDR3: CASSAGGPEYEQYF; DNA: TGTGCCAGTAGCGCGGGAGGGCCAGAGTACGAGCAGTACTTC; J: TRBJ2-7; D: TRBD2; size: -; V: TRBV19
CDR3: CASLLRRGYGYTF; DNA: TGTGCCAGTCTCCTCCGGAGAGGGTATGGCTACACCTTC; J: TRBJ1-2; D: -; size: -; V: TRBV19